The 18 T cell receptor beta chains given below trace back to one sample, sequenced in a study of blood T cell repertoires in COVID-19. This table comes from immunoSEQ multiplex PCR, and its TCRdb copy is limited to in-frame clones, with some not included. The sample includes about 220,000 clones, roughly 84% of them seen just once. The sequenced sample was peripheral blood. These receptors came from a woman aged 80 or older with acute or convalescent COVID-19.

This clone was detected ten times or more. The chain uses TRBV5-5 and TRBJ1-1, with D perhaps TRBD1 (6 bases). Germline CDR1 SGHKS, CDR2 YYEKEE (reference sequence). V gave up 5 bases and J gave up 4 bases, with 15 bases separating them. The CDR3 loop spans 14 amino acids. As DNA, the CDR3 is TGTGCCAGCAGTCTTAGCAGGGGTGGCACTGAAGCTTTCTTT. This translates into CASSLSRGGTEAFF.

The V and J genes are TRBV7-9 and TRBJ2-5, with 7 bases fitting TRBD2. The length of the CDR3 is 14 residues. Germline V gene data show CDR1 as SEHNR and CDR2 as FQNEAQ (reference sequence). J gave up 5 bases and V 7 bases, and 10 bases lay outside the gene matches. Here the CDR3 reads CASKVWGGDETQYF. The CDR3 coding sequence is TGTGCCAGCAAAGTGTGGGGGGGTGACGAGACCCAGTACTTC.

V and J are TRBV5-1 and TRBJ2-7; weak D call: TRBD1 (5 bases). This CDR3 has 14 amino acids. Germline assignment: CDR1 SGHRS and CDR2 YFSETQ. Trimming took 1 base from V and 2 from J, leaving 10 bases between them. For the CDR3, the DNA is TGCGCCAGCAGCTTGAATGCAGGGCCCTACGAGCAGTACTTC. It is translated as CASSLNAGPYEQYF.

This chain uses TRBV28 with TRBJ1-5, with 9 nucleotides matching TRBD1. V lost 6 bases and J lost 6; bases outside the gene matches: 12. Per germline, CDR1 MDHEN and CDR2 SYDVKM. This CDR3 has 16 amino acids. The CDR3 DNA sequence: TGTGCCAGCAGCGATCCCGGACAGGGGACTACTCAGCCCCAGCATTTT. The encoded protein is CASSDPGQGTTQPQHF.

This chain joins TRBV21-1 and TRBJ1-2; the table assigns TRBD1, which was not confirmed against the DNA. TRBV21-1 is given as a pseudogene. The CDR3 runs to 20 residues. Here the CDR3 DNA reads TGTGCCAGCAGCAAAGTGGCATTCGAAGACAGGGGGCGCTCAATCTATGGCTACACCTTC. The encoded protein is CASSKVAFEDRGRSIYGYTF.

This clone has a single count. This rearrangement joins TRBV28 to TRBJ1-4, with D possibly TRBD1 on 6 matching bases. The CDR3 has 15 amino acids. Trimming shortened V by 3 bases and J by 4 bases, and 12 bases separated the two germline ends. Germline CDR1 and CDR2: MDHEN and SYDVKM. In DNA form, the CDR3 reads TGTGCCAGCAGTTTCTCCGGACAGCTTAATGAAAAACTGTTTTTT. Translated: CASSFSGQLNEKLFF.

The chain is built from TRBV5-1 and TRBJ1-2; TRBD1 matches at 9 bases. Germline assignment: CDR1 SGHRS and CDR2 YFSETQ. There are 16 residues in the CDR3. V shed 5 bases and J 0 bases; nucleotides not matched to a gene: 8. This CDR3 reads CASSRGQGETNYGYTF. CDR3 sequence (DNA): TGCGCCAGCAGTCGGGGACAGGGAGAAACTAACTATGGCTACACCTTC.

This clone showed up just once. J is TRBJ2-1 and V is TRBV19; TRBD1 matches at 8 bases. V lost 4 bases to trimming and J lost 4 bases; unmatched junction nucleotides: 9. The germline gives CDR1 LNHDA, CDR2 SQIVND (reference sequence). The CDR3 is 16 residues long. Here the CDR3 reads CASSKNRDRKYNEQFF. The CDR3 DNA sequence: TGTGCCAGTAGTAAAAACCGGGACAGGAAATACAATGAGCAGTTCTTC.

The rearrangement joins TRBV18 to TRBJ2-3; a weak D match, TRBD1 (5 bases). Germline CDR1 is KGHSH and CDR2 is LQKENI. The CDR3 is 17 amino acids. Trimming left V 3 bases short and J 3 bases short, with 19 bases between. The CDR3 is CASSPTLGAGRTDTQYF. In DNA, the CDR3 is TGTGCCAGCTCACCGACCCTTGGGGCAGGAAGGACAGATACGCAGTATTTT.

There are a few counts of this clone. The V gene is TRBV16, the J gene TRBJ2-7; 10 positions agree with TRBD1. With 4 bases clipped from V and 3 bases from J, the junction kept 3 bases outside the gene matches. The CDR3 is 14 amino acids. Germline V gives CDR1 KGHSY, CDR2 FQNENV. The CDR3 loop reads CASSPGTGVYEQYF. DNA of the CDR3: TGTGCCAGCAGCCCCGGGACAGGGGTCTACGAGCAGTACTTC.

V usage is TRBV27 and J usage is TRBJ1-1, with D maybe TRBD1 (6 bases). V lost 1 base and J lost 3, with 6 bases in between. Germline V CDR1 and CDR2: MNHEY, SMNVEV (reference sequence). The CDR3 consists of 13 residues. The CDR3 spells CASSLYRDTEAFF. CDR3 bases: TGTGCCAGCAGTTTATACAGGGACACTGAAGCTTTCTTT.

This chain links TRBV6-5 with TRBJ1-6; a weak D match, TRBD1 (5 bases). Trimming shortened V by 2 bases and J by 6 bases, and 11 bases separated the two germline ends. Germline CDR1 reads MNHEY; CDR2 reads SVGAGI. This CDR3 is 15 amino acids long. CDR3 coding DNA: TGTGCCAGCAGTTACGGGGTCAGGGTTAATTCACCCCTCCACTTT. Protein: CASSYGVRVNSPLHF.

This chain links TRBV6-6 with TRBJ1-1; TRBD1 agrees at 9 bases. This CDR3 has 14 amino acids. From germline, CDR1 is MNHNY and CDR2 SVGAGI (reference sequence). V shed 5 bases, J shed 6 bases, and the junction held 7 bases outside the gene matches. The CDR3 sequence: CASSTGGAGPEAFF. Written as DNA, the CDR3 is TGTGCCAGCAGTACAGGGGGCGCAGGGCCTGAAGCTTTCTTT.

This clone was seen a few times. The chain carries TRBV5-4 and TRBJ1-2; weak D call: TRBD1 (6 bases). V gave up 4 bases and J gave up 8 bases, with 27 bases separating them. Germline V gene sequence: CDR1 SGHNT, CDR2 YYREEE (reference sequence). The CDR3 spans 17 residues. The CDR3: CASSLSGFLQGMSGYTF. The DNA for the CDR3 is TGTGCCAGCAGCCTTTCCGGCTTCTTACAGGGTATGTCGGGCTACACCTTC.

This chain uses TRBV19 with TRBJ1-6, with D hard to call. Trimming cost V 3 bases and J 5 bases, with 14 bases left between them. Germline V CDR1 and CDR2: LNHDA, SQIVND (reference sequence). The CDR3 is made up of 16 amino acids. The CDR3 is CASSITSFADNSPLHF. CDR3 bases: TGTGCCAGTAGTATTACGTCTTTCGCAGATAATTCACCCCTCCACTTT. The full variable domain, completed using reference TRBV19 and TRBJ1-6, is DGGITQSPKYLFRKEGQNVTLSCEQNLNHDAMYWYRQDPGQGLRLIYYSQIVNDFQKGDIAEGYSVSREKKESFPLTVTSAQKNPTAFYLCASSITSFADNSPLHFGNGTRLTVT.

The CDR3 DNA sequence: TGTGCCAGCGGGACTAGTCGGACCCTAAATACGCAGTATTTT. Its protein is CASGTSRTLNTQYF. The chain uses TRBV19 and TRBJ2-3, with TRBD2 matching 8 bases. The junction had 12 bases not matched to a gene; V was cut back by 9 bases and J by 7 bases. The CDR3 loop spans 14 amino acids. Germline V CDR1 and CDR2: LNHDA, SQIVND (reference sequence). The full variable domain, rest sourced from reference TRBV19 and TRBJ2-3, is DGGITQSPKYLFRKEGQNVTLSCEQNLNHDAMYWYRQDPGQGLRLIYYSQIVNDFQKGDIAEGYSVSREKKESFPLTVTSAQKNPTAFYLCASGTSRTLNTQYFGPGTRLTVL.

This clone has a handful of counts. This chain connects TRBV5-8 to TRBJ1-2; TRBD1 might be the D (5 bases). CDR1 and CDR2 from the germline V gene are SGHTS and YDEGEE. The V gene lost 4 bases and the J gene lost 2 bases, with 15 bases spanning the gap. The CDR3 is made up of 15 amino acids. The CDR3 reads CASSRRQGGNYGYTF. As DNA, the CDR3 is TGTGCCAGCAGCCGCAGGCAGGGAGGCAACTATGGCTACACCTTC.

This clone was observed a handful of times. V usage is TRBV20-1 and J usage is TRBJ1-6; no clear D gene. Trimming stripped 3 bases from V and 0 bases from J, with 9 bases between. Germline V gene lookup returns CDR1 DFQATT and CDR2 SNEGSKA (reference sequence). The CDR3 is 15 amino acids. The CDR3 spells CSASAESSYNSPLHF. CDR3 nucleotide sequence: TGCAGTGCTAGTGCGGAGAGCTCCTATAATTCACCCCTCCACTTT.